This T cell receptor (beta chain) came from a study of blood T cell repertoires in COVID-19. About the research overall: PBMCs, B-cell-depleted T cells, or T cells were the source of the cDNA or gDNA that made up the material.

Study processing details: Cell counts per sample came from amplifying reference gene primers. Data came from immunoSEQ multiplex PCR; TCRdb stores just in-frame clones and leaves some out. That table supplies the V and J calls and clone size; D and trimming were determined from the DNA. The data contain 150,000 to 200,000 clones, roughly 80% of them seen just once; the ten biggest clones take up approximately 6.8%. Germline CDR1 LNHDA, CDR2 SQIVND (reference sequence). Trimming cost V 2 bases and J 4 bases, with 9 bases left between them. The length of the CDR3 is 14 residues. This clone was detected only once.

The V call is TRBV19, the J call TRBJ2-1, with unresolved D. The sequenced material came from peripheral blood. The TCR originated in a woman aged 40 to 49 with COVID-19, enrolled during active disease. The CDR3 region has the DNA TGTGCCAGTAGTATAACCCTCAGTTACAATGAGCAGTTCTTC. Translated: CASSITLSYNEQFF. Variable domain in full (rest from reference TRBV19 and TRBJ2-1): DGGITQSPKYLFRKEGQNVTLSCEQNLNHDAMYWYRQDPGQGLRLIYYSQIVNDFQKGDIAEGYSVSREKKESFPLTVTSAQKNPTAFYLCASSITLSYNEQFFGPGTRLTVL.